A selection of T cell receptor beta chains follows, all from one sample in a study of cytomegalovirus exposure and HLA in healthy donors. Assay: immunoSEQ multiplex PCR; the TCRdb copy retains only in-frame clones and omits some. The sample has 31,000 or so clones, and its top ten clones hold approximately 4.8%. Source material: PBMCs. These receptors all come from a female donor in good health and CMV-seronegative. The CDR3 runs from the conserved cysteine through the conserved F or W. A D gene is named only where the DNA matches it firmly. Rows give clone size only sometimes, using once, few, many, or a class for an expanded clone.

CDR3aa | CDR3nt | j_gene | v_gene | d_gene | abundance
CASSPGQGGNDGGYTF | TGTGCCAGCTCACCGGGACAGGGGGGAAACGATGGTGGCTACACCTTC | TRBJ1-2 | TRBV18 | TRBD1 | NA
CASSLEQNYGYTF | TGTGCCAGCAGCTTGGAACAGAACTATGGCTACACCTTC | TRBJ1-2 | TRBV5-5 | NA | NA
CASSLIHRYMNTEAFF | TGTGCCAGCAGTTTAATCCACAGGTACATGAACACTGAAGCTTTCTTT | TRBJ1-1 | TRBV27 | NA | NA
CASSRSGVAGGPRTQYF | TGCGCCAGCAGCCGAAGCGGGGTAGCGGGGGGGCCCCGTACCCAGTACTTC | TRBJ2-5 | TRBV4-1 | TRBD2 | NA
CASSPQGALSYGYTF | TGTGCCAGCAGCCCCCAGGGGGCGCTTTCCTATGGCTACACCTTC | TRBJ1-2 | TRBV11-2 | TRBD1 | NA
CASSPTGTYGYTF | TGTGCCAGCAGCCCCACAGGGACCTATGGCTACACCTTC | TRBJ1-2 | TRBV2 | NA | NA
CARISEGYPYSNLPQHF | TGCGCCAGGATATCTGAGGGCTACCCTTATAGCAATCTGCCCCAGCATTTT | TRBJ1-5 | TRBV10-2 | NA | NA
CASRADRDIGEQYF | TGTGCCAGCAGGGCGGACAGGGACATTGGGGAGCAGTACTTC | TRBJ2-7 | TRBV28 | TRBD1 | NA
CSVHGQADSGNTIYF | TGCAGCGTCCATGGACAGGCGGACTCTGGAAACACCATATATTTT | TRBJ1-3 | TRBV29-1 | TRBD1 | NA
CASSGQGANYGYTF | TGTGCCAGCAGTGGACAGGGAGCTAACTATGGCTACACCTTC | TRBJ1-2 | TRBV6-6 | TRBD1 | NA
CASSLDGQGYGYTF | TGTGCCAGCAGCCTGGACGGACAGGGTTATGGCTACACCTTC | TRBJ1-2 | TRBV5-5 | TRBD1 | NA
CASSGIGTAANYGYTF | TGTGCCAGCAGTGGCATTGGGACAGCAGCTAACTATGGCTACACCTTC | TRBJ1-2 | TRBV2 | TRBD1 | NA
CASSDTSGGIETQYF | TGTGCCAGCAGTGACACCAGCGGGGGAATAGAGACCCAGTACTTC | TRBJ2-5 | TRBV6-4 | TRBD2 | NA
CASRGGSYGYTF | TGTGCCAGCCGAGGTGGCTCCTATGGCTACACCTTC | TRBJ1-2 | TRBV6-5 | NA | NA
CASSPDTTGKGAEAFF | TGTGCCAGCTCACCTGACACTACAGGGAAAGGCGCTGAAGCTTTCTTT | TRBJ1-1 | TRBV18 | NA | NA
CAPKEQGEDTEAFF | TGCGCCCCGAAGGAGCAGGGGGAAGACACTGAAGCTTTCTTT | TRBJ1-1 | TRBV10-1 | TRBD1 | NA
CASSDSSGGAPDTQYF | TGTGCCAGCAGTGACTCTAGCGGGGGGGCCCCAGATACGCAGTATTTT | TRBJ2-3 | TRBV6-4 | TRBD2 | NA
CASSLLPANYGYTF | TGTGCCAGCAGCTTATTGCCCGCGAACTATGGCTACACCTTC | TRBJ1-2 | TRBV7-9 | NA | NA
CASSSPGLANLDTQYF | TGTGCCAGCAGCTCACCGGGACTAGCTAATTTGGATACGCAGTATTTT | TRBJ2-3 | TRBV5-4 | TRBD2 | NA
CASSLGRETQYF | TGTGCCAGCAGCTTAGGTAGAGAGACCCAGTACTTC | TRBJ2-5 | TRBV7-8 | NA | NA
CASSFTVAGELFF | TGTGCCAGTAGTTTCACGGTCGCCGGGGAGCTGTTTTTT | TRBJ2-2 | TRBV19 | NA | NA
CASSLGTGGRSSYEQYF | TGTGCCAGCAGTTTGGGGACAGGGGGCCGTTCTTCCTACGAGCAGTACTTC | TRBJ2-7 | TRBV7-3 | TRBD1 | NA
CASSYRVGETQYF | TGTGCCAGCAGCTACAGGGTTGGAGAGACCCAGTACTTC | TRBJ2-5 | TRBV13 | NA | NA
CASSDRPGKRADTQYF | TGTGCCAGCAGTGACAGGCCGGGGAAAAGAGCAGATACGCAGTATTTT | TRBJ2-3 | TRBV6-4 | NA | NA
CASSDRQGTYEQYF | TGTGCCAGCAGCGACAGGCAGGGGACCTACGAGCAGTACTTC | TRBJ2-7 | TRBV7-9 | NA | NA
CASSLSTGMGEQYF | TGTGCCAGCAGTCTCTCGACAGGGATGGGGGAGCAGTACTTC | TRBJ2-7 | TRBV27 | TRBD1 | NA
CASSWSHGTDQPQHF | TGTGCCAGCAGCTGGAGTCACGGGACAGATCAGCCCCAGCATTTT | TRBJ1-5 | TRBV7-6 | TRBD1 | NA
CASSDTGGTDTQYF | TGTGCCAGCAGTGACACAGGGGGCACAGATACGCAGTATTTT | TRBJ2-3 | TRBV6-4 | TRBD1 | NA
CASSPSVRQGNEQYF | TGTGCCAGCAGCCCTTCCGTGAGGCAGGGGAACGAGCAGTACTTC | TRBJ2-7 | TRBV7-3 | NA | NA
CASSRRLAGGINSPFF | TGTGCCAGCAGTCGCCGGTTAGCGGGGGGGATCAACTCACCGTTCTTC | TRBJ2-1 | TRBV6-7 | TRBD2 | medium-sized
CASGLVQSYTF | TGTGCTAGTGGTTTGGTCCAGAGCTACACCTTC | TRBJ1-2 | TRBV12-5 | NA | NA
CASSLQGRTEAFF | TGCGCCAGCAGCTTGCAGGGTCGAACTGAAGCTTTCTTT | TRBJ1-1 | TRBV5-1 | NA | NA
CASSLEDREGPEAFF | TGTGCCAGCAGCTTGGAGGACAGGGAGGGCCCTGAAGCTTTCTTT | TRBJ1-1 | TRBV5-6 | TRBD1 | NA
CASRLQYSNQPQHF | TGTGCCAGTAGGCTCCAGTATAGCAATCAGCCCCAGCATTTT | TRBJ1-5 | TRBV19 | NA | NA
CALPAKELLYGYTF | TGTGCCTTACCTGCGAAGGAGTTACTCTATGGCTACACCTTC | TRBJ1-2 | TRBV7-9 | NA | NA
CASSDQGGAAKNIQYF | TGTGCCAGCAGTGACCAGGGGGGCGCCGCCAAAAACATTCAGTACTTC | TRBJ2-4 | TRBV28 | NA | NA
CASSRGGYQDEQYF | TGTGCCAGCAGCAGGGGTGGGTACCAAGACGAGCAGTACTTC | TRBJ2-7 | TRBV5-4 | NA | medium-sized
CASSYAPLDSFTDTQYF | TGCGCCAGCAGTTACGCCCCCCTCGACAGCTTCACAGATACGCAGTATTTT | TRBJ2-3 | TRBV5-1 | NA | NA
CASSQARGREANYGYTF | TGTGCCAGCAGCCAAGCTCGAGGGAGGGAGGCGAACTATGGCTACACCTTC | TRBJ1-2 | TRBV4-2 | NA | NA
CASTQTGPNTGELFF | TGCGCCAGCACCCAAACAGGGCCGAACACCGGGGAGCTGTTTTTT | TRBJ2-2 | TRBV5-1 | NA | NA
CASSPAAYNEQFF | TGTGCCAGCAGCCCAGCGGCATACAATGAGCAGTTCTTC | TRBJ2-1 | TRBV5-5 | NA | NA
CASSPDRDNEQFF | TGTGCTAGCAGCCCGGACAGGGACAATGAGCAGTTCTTC | TRBJ2-1 | TRBV7-7 | TRBD1 | NA
CASSLLTGAPQETQYF | TGTGCCAGCAGCTTGTTAACAGGGGCCCCCCAAGAGACCCAGTACTTC | TRBJ2-5 | TRBV7-2 | TRBD1 | NA
CASSARDFSGNTIYF | TGTGCCAGCAGCGCTCGGGACTTCTCTGGAAACACCATATATTTT | TRBJ1-3 | TRBV11-2 | NA | NA
CASSRPTGNEQFF | TGTGCCAGCAGTAGGCCTACAGGCAATGAGCAGTTCTTC | TRBJ2-1 | TRBV9 | NA | NA
CASSHLTRGYTF | TGTGCCAGTAGCCACCTTACTCGTGGCTACACCTTC | TRBJ1-2 | TRBV19 | NA | NA
CASSEGRVDQPQHF | TGTGCCAGCAGTGAAGGGAGGGTGGATCAGCCCCAGCATTTT | TRBJ1-5 | TRBV6-1 | NA | NA
CASSLQGFYQDTQYF | TGTGCCAGCAGCCTACAGGGGTTCTACCAGGATACGCAGTATTTT | TRBJ2-3 | TRBV28 | TRBD1 | NA
CASSLEIAGGPDTQYF | TGCGCCAGCAGCTTGGAAATAGCGGGGGGGCCAGATACGCAGTATTTT | TRBJ2-3 | TRBV5-1 | TRBD2 | NA
CASSPKQGGTEAFF | TGTGCCAGCAGCCCCAAACAGGGGGGCACTGAAGCTTTCTTT | TRBJ1-1 | TRBV7-3 | TRBD1 | NA
CSVEDWQGAETQYF | TGCAGCGTTGAAGATTGGCAGGGGGCAGAGACCCAGTACTTC | TRBJ2-5 | TRBV29-1 | TRBD1 | NA
CASRQGGTEAFF | TGTGCCAGCAGACAGGGGGGCACTGAAGCTTTCTTT | TRBJ1-1 | TRBV19 | TRBD1 | NA
CASSQGPGGVYGYTF | TGCGCCAGCAGCCAAGGACCAGGGGGCGTTTATGGCTACACCTTC | TRBJ1-2 | TRBV4-1 | TRBD1 | NA
CASSLAQGNYGYTF | TGTGCCAGCAGCTTAGCCCAGGGGAACTATGGCTACACCTTC | TRBJ1-2 | TRBV7-8 | NA | NA
CASSDGAGGAHTDTQYF | TGTGCCAGCAGTGACGGCGCGGGGGGTGCCCACACAGATACGCAGTATTTT | TRBJ2-3 | TRBV6-4 | TRBD2 | NA
CASSFDGVGRGTEAFF | TGTGCCAGCAGTTTTGACGGAGTCGGAAGGGGGACTGAAGCTTTCTTT | TRBJ1-1 | TRBV27 | NA | NA
CASSLGGQGVGEQYF | TGTGCCAGCAGTTTAGGGGGACAGGGGGTGGGGGAGCAGTACTTC | TRBJ2-7 | TRBV27 | TRBD1 | NA
CASSLASGTVTYGYTF | TGCGCCAGCAGCCTTGCCTCCGGGACAGTAACCTATGGCTACACCTTC | TRBJ1-2 | TRBV5-1 | TRBD1 | NA
CASKPGTASGNTIYF | TGTGCCAGCAAACCCGGGACAGCCTCTGGAAACACCATATATTTT | TRBJ1-3 | TRBV6-5 | TRBD1 | NA